This TCR beta chain was identified during a study of T-cell reconstitution after alpha-beta-depleted transplantation in children. The junction had 9 bases not matched to a gene; V was cut back by 9 bases and J by 2 bases. This CDR3 comprises 15 residues. CDR1 KGHDR and CDR2 SFDVKD come from the germline V gene. This clonotype is categorized as medium-sized. Its cognate antigen is unknown. Study-wide results and caveats: There were reportedly several hundred expanded graft clones from which alpha-beta T cells came about two months after transplant. The study traced high day-60 TCRbeta diversity in some patients to surviving recipient T cells and thymic progenitors. Fresh T-cell production supplied most of the T-cell counts and diversity seen one year after transplant.

Preparation of the TCRbeta library was carried out with unique molecular identifiers. In TCRdb, the PCR reads were re-called with MiXCR into one record per CDR3 protein. Of roughly 5,000 distinct CDR3 sequences in the sample, roughly 24% were seen once. The clonotype comes from a male patient aged 2-9 years who had a stem cell transplant for acute lymphoblastic leukemia, so the T cells may come from the graft donor. The sample was PBMCs, mostly from graft donor cells, taken 60 days after TCRalphabeta/CD19-depleted stem cell transplant. This chain connects TRBV24-1 to TRBJ2-7; 10 bases are shared with TRBD1. CDR3 coding DNA: TGTGCCACCGAATCCACCGGGACAGGGGCCTACGAGCAGTACTTC. Protein: CATESTGTGAYEQYF.